A selection of T cell receptor beta chains follows, all from one sample in a study of OX40 agonist ivuxolimab in advanced cancers. Assay used: immunoSEQ multiplex PCR; TCRdb lists only in-frame clones, some missing. In the table there are approximately 82,000 clones, roughly four fifths of which are singletons. Specimen: CD4+ or CD8+ T cells sorted from blood, collected in a trial of the OX40 agonist ivuxolimab. These receptors all stem from an adult with an advanced solid tumor such as melanoma, head and neck, liver or kidney cancer. The CDR3 runs from the conserved cysteine through the conserved F or W. A D gene is named only where the DNA matches it firmly. Size tells how often a clone was seen (once, few, many) or the class of an expanded clone, and some rows leave it out.

clone_size	v_call	j_call	d_call	cdr3_length	cdr3_nt	cdr3_aa
-	TRBV6-1	TRBJ2-1	-	15	TGTGCCAGCAGTGAAAATCAGGGTACGGGCAATGAGCAGTTCTTC	CASSENQGTGNEQFF
-	TRBV7-9	TRBJ2-7	TRBD1	15	TGTGCCAGCAGCGGATTGGACAGGGTAGGCTACGAGCAGTACTTC	CASSGLDRVGYEQYF
few	TRBV15	TRBJ1-2	-	12	TGTGCCACCAGCAGAGATAGCTATGGCTACACCTTC	CATSRDSYGYTF
-	TRBV5-1	TRBJ2-3	TRBD2	15	TGCGCCAGCAGCTGGGCGGGACTAGCCACAGATACGCAGTATTTT	CASSWAGLATDTQYF
-	TRBV4-1	TRBJ2-7	-	15	TGCGCCAGCAGCCAGGGGGGACTCTCTACCTACGAGCAGTACTTC	CASSQGGLSTYEQYF
-	TRBV19	TRBJ1-1	TRBD1	15	TGTGCCAGTAGTGTACAGACAGGGATGGGCACTGAAGCTTTCTTT	CASSVQTGMGTEAFF
-	TRBV5-8	TRBJ1-2	-	15	TGTGCCAGCAGACTTACAGGGAAAGGGACCTATGGCTACACCTTC	CASRLTGKGTYGYTF
-	TRBV7-9	TRBJ1-1	-	17	TGTGCCAGCAGCACGCGAAGGGACGGGGGCTGGATGGCTGAAGCTTTCTTT	CASSTRRDGGWMAEAFF
-	TRBV7-2	TRBJ1-5	-	14	TGTGCCAGCAGCTTAAATCCACACAATCAGCCCCAGCATTTT	CASSLNPHNQPQHF
-	TRBV19	TRBJ2-1	TRBD1	16	TGTGCCAGTAGTATTTTTAGGACAGGGGTTCGTAATGAGCAGTTCTTC	CASSIFRTGVRNEQFF
-	TRBV5-6	TRBJ1-4	-	15	TGTGCCAGCAGCTTGGGGACGGTGGGGAATGAAAAACTGTTTTTT	CASSLGTVGNEKLFF
-	TRBV19	TRBJ2-3	TRBD2	16	TGTGCCAGTAGTATTTTAGCGGGAGGCCCCACAGATACGCAGTATTTT	CASSILAGGPTDTQYF
-	TRBV28	TRBJ1-2	-	14	TGTGCCACCAGGCAACGGGACTTTATAATTGGCTACACCTTC	CATRQRDFIIGYTF
-	TRBV5-6	TRBJ2-3	-	14	TGTGCCAGCAGCTTGATTTTGAGGGCAGATACGCAGTATTTT	CASSLILRADTQYF
-	TRBV21-1	TRBJ2-5	-	16	TGTGCCAGCAGCAACGGGACAGGGGGGAACGGGGAGACCCAGTACTTC	CASSNGTGGNGETQYF
-	TRBV18	TRBJ1-1	-	17	TGTGCCAGCTCACCCCGCCAAATCGGGCAGGGGAACACTGAAGCTTTCTTT	CASSPRQIGQGNTEAFF
-	TRBV9	TRBJ2-3	-	14	TGTGCCAGCAGCGTAGTAAGGGATAAGGATACGCAGTATTTT	CASSVVRDKDTQYF
-	TRBV5-4	TRBJ2-1	TRBD2	15	TGTGCCAGCAGCTTGGGCGGGGGGGCCTACAATGAGCAGTTCTTC	CASSLGGGAYNEQFF
-	TRBV5-1	TRBJ1-1	TRBD1	16	TGCGCCAGCAGCTTGGGACAGGGGCTTCCGAACACTGAAGCTTTCTTT	CASSLGQGLPNTEAFF
-	TRBV7-2	TRBJ2-3	-	13	TGTGCCAGCAGCCCGGGGGTGCTTGATACGCAGTATTTT	CASSPGVLDTQYF
-	TRBV15	TRBJ1-2	-	16	TGTGCCACCAGCAGTTTATTGCCGCAGGCGGGCTATGGCTACACCTTC	CATSSLLPQAGYGYTF
-	TRBV7-6	TRBJ2-5	-	13	TGTGCCAGCAGCCCCGGACAGAAAGAGACCCAGTACTTC	CASSPGQKETQYF
-	TRBV4-2	TRBJ2-5	-	11	TGTGCCAGCAGATCGAGGGAGACCCAGTACTTC	CASRSRETQYF
-	TRBV4-1	TRBJ1-2	TRBD1	15	TGCGCCAGCAGCCAAGAGGGGACAGGGGTGTATGGCTACACCTTC	CASSQEGTGVYGYTF
-	TRBV4-1	TRBJ2-5	-	16	TGCGCCAGCAGCCAAGAGGTCCAGCGGTACCAAGAGACCCAGTACTTC	CASSQEVQRYQETQYF
once	TRBV28	TRBJ1-2	-	14	TGTGCCAGCAGTTTTAGTACCCAGATCTATGGCTACACCTTC	CASSFSTQIYGYTF
-	TRBV25-1	TRBJ2-5	-	13	TGTGCCAGCCACCGGACAGAATCGGAGACCCAGTACTTC	CASHRTESETQYF
once	TRBV6-5	TRBJ2-1	TRBD2	13	TGTGCCAGCAGTCCCGGGACTAGCAATGAGCAGTTCTTC	CASSPGTSNEQFF
-	TRBV11-2	TRBJ2-7	-	14	TGTGCCAGCAGCCCCGGGCCTGGAAGATACGAGCAGTACTTC	CASSPGPGRYEQYF
-	TRBV2	TRBJ1-4	TRBD1	15	TGTGCCAGCAGTGAAGATGGACAGGACAATGAAAAACTGTTTTTT	CASSEDGQDNEKLFF
-	TRBV27	TRBJ2-7	-	16	TGTGCCAGCAGCCCCTCTGGGGGGGCCAGCTCCTACGAGCAGTACTTC	CASSPSGGASSYEQYF
-	TRBV10-1	TRBJ1-5	TRBD1	18	TGCGCCAGCAGTGAGTCGAAAGGGACAGGGGCTCGCAATCAGCCCCAGCATTTT	CASSESKGTGARNQPQHF
-	TRBV18	TRBJ2-7	-	15	TGTGCCAGCTCACCGAGGACACCCCCGGCCTACGAGCAGTACTTC	CASSPRTPPAYEQYF
-	TRBV13	TRBJ2-5	TRBD2	16	TGTGCCAGCAGCTTAAAGAGCGGGGGGGCTTCAGAGACCCAGTACTTC	CASSLKSGGASETQYF
once	TRBV6-5	TRBJ2-3	-	15	TGTGCCAGCAGTAAACGTTCGGACATCCCAGATACGCAGTATTTT	CASSKRSDIPDTQYF
-	TRBV27	TRBJ2-7	TRBD1	14	TGTGCCAGACGACCCGGGACAGGGGATTACGAGCAGTACTTC	CARRPGTGDYEQYF
-	TRBV19	TRBJ1-2	-	13	TGTGCCAGTAGCCCCCTCGGCAACTATGGCTACACCTTC	CASSPLGNYGYTF
-	TRBV5-6	TRBJ2-1	-	15	TGTGCCAGCAGCTTTAGGGGCCCCGTCAACAATGAGCAGTTCTTC	CASSFRGPVNNEQFF
-	TRBV6-5	TRBJ2-1	-	16	TGTGCCAGCAGTTACTGGGTTGCGGGCAGGGAACATGAGCAGTTCTTC	CASSYWVAGREHEQFF
-	TRBV27	TRBJ1-2	TRBD1	17	TGTGCCAGCAGTCCGGACAGGGCTGGGAGGTCGCCTAATGGCTACACCTTC	CASSPDRAGRSPNGYTF
-	TRBV28	TRBJ2-3	TRBD2	15	TGTGCCAGCAGTTTATTGGCTAGCGGGGAATATACGCAGTATTTT	CASSLLASGEYTQYF
once	TRBV18	TRBJ1-5	-	15	TGTGCCAGCTCACTGACGGGGGGAATCAATCAGCCCCAGCATTTT	CASSLTGGINQPQHF
once	TRBV15	TRBJ1-4	-	17	TGTGCCACCAGCAGAGGAGACAGGAGGGCAACTAATGAAAAACTGTTTTTT	CATSRGDRRATNEKLFF
-	TRBV14	TRBJ2-5	-	16	TGTGCCAGCAGCCAGGGGCAGCGAAGAAGCCAAGAGACCCAGTACTTC	CASSQGQRRSQETQYF
-	TRBV4-3	TRBJ2-7	-	14	TGCGCCAGCAGCCAAAGAGGGGGACCCTACGAGCAGTACTTC	CASSQRGGPYEQYF
-	TRBV5-1	TRBJ2-5	TRBD1	16	TGCGCCAGCAGCCTGGGGACAGGGGCGACCGAAGAGACCCAGTACTTC	CASSLGTGATEETQYF
-	TRBV7-9	TRBJ1-5	TRBD1	17	TGTGCCAGCAGCTTAGGACAGGGGGACAGGAGGACACAGCCCCAGCATTTT	CASSLGQGDRRTQPQHF
-	TRBV14	TRBJ2-6	-	15	TGTGCCAGCAGCCGAGGGGGCTCTGGGGCCAACGTCCTGACTTTC	CASSRGGSGANVLTF
-	TRBV30	TRBJ2-1	TRBD2	14	TGTGCCTGGAGGGGAACTAGCGGGTGGGGTGAGCAGTTCTTC	CAWRGTSGWGEQFF
-	TRBV6-6	TRBJ1-1	TRBD1	14	TGTGCCAGCAGCTTGACAGGGGGCAGAACTGAAGCTTTCTTT	CASSLTGGRTEAFF
-	TRBV19	TRBJ1-6	-	13	TGTGCCAGTAGTAACCCCTTACAATCACCCCTCCACTTT	CASSNPLQSPLHF
-	TRBV5-6	TRBJ2-3	-	14	TGTGCCAGCAGCAGGGCGTCCGCGGGGGATACGCAGTATTTT	CASSRASAGDTQYF
-	TRBV6-5	TRBJ2-7	-	13	TGTGCCAGCAGTTCCTTGGCCCGTTGGGAGCAGTACTTC	CASSSLARWEQYF
-	TRBV28	TRBJ2-7	-	14	TGTGCCAGCAGGACAGGCCCGAGGTCCTACGAGCAGTATTTC	CASRTGPRSYEQYF
-	TRBV5-1	TRBJ1-4	-	15	TGCGCCAGCAGCTTCTCAGGGGCTGTAACGGAAAAACTGTTTTTT	CASSFSGAVTEKLFF